The 8 T cell receptor beta chains below all came from one sample that was sequenced in a study of tumor and adjacent non-tumor tissue in lung cancer. No cell sorting was done before RNA was extracted from the tissue. Distant lung tissue was collected more than 3 cm away from the tumor edge. A modified ARM-PCR protocol with three rounds of nested PCR amplified TCRbeta. TCRdb reprocessed the multiplex PCR reads via MiXCR and lists one record per CDR3 protein. The sample consists of some 80,000 distinct CDR3 sequences, around three quarters of them appearing once. The sample consisted of distant non-tumor lung tissue. These receptors were collected from a woman aged 45-65 years with non-small cell lung cancer.

The gene calls are TRBV28 and TRBJ2-1; D is unclear. Trimming left V 6 bases short and J 9 bases short, with 9 bases between. There are 11 residues in the CDR3. CDR1 is MDHEN and CDR2 is SYDVKM in the germline V gene. For the CDR3, the DNA is TGTGCCAGCAGCACCGGCGGTGAGCAGTTCTTC. This translates into CASSTGGEQFF.

V gene TRBV6-2 or TRBV6-3 combines with J gene TRBJ2-3; D might be TRBD2 (5 bases). The germline CDR1 and CDR2 sequences are MNHEY and SVGEGT. Trimming took 5 bases from V and 3 from J, leaving 12 bases between them. CDR3 length equals 14 residues. CDR3 loop: CASSGLATTDTQYF. CDR3 bases: TGTGCCAGCAGTGGACTGGCGACAACAGATACGCAGTATTTT.

On this clonotype itself: One junction end disagrees with the germline gene, perhaps due to a read error. The J gene is TRBJ2-3, the V gene TRBV12-3 or TRBV12-4; TRBD2 might be the D (5 bases). The CDR3 has 12 amino acids. CDR3 in amino acids: CARGSSTDMQYF. Here the CDR3 DNA reads TGTGCCAGAGGATCTAGCACAGATATGCAGTATTTT.

Comment on this clonotype: At one boundary the junction diverges from the germline segment, which might be a read error. The chain has TRBV10-3 and TRBJ2-7; D is perhaps TRBD1 or TRBD2 (5 bases each). Germline V gene sequence: CDR1 ENHRY, CDR2 SYGVKD. This CDR3 has 13 residues. CDR3 sequence: CAFSSPGPYEQYF. Here the CDR3 DNA reads TGTGCCTTCAGTTCCCCGGGACCCTACGAGCAGTACTTC.

Concerning this clonotype itself: One end of the junction does not line up with germline, which may come from a read error. The chain joins TRBV6-5 to TRBJ1-5; a possible D gene is TRBD1 (5 bases). This CDR3 is 15 amino acids long. Germline V gene lookup returns CDR1 MNHEY and CDR2 SVGAGI. This CDR3 is CPSSRTGAGGQPQHF. The CDR3 DNA reads TGTCCCAGCAGCCGTACAGGTGCAGGAGGCCAGCCCCAGCATTTT.

Concerning this clonotype itself: The CDR3 does not close with the conserved phenylalanine or tryptophan, likely indicating a read error. V usage is TRBV11-2 and J usage is TRBJ2-7; TRBD2 is a possible D gene (5 bases). This CDR3 contains 16 residues. CDR1 SGHAT and CDR2 FQNNGV come from the germline V gene. CDR3 coding DNA: TGTGCCAGCAGCTTAGTCCCTACTAGTAGTGGCTACGTGCAGTACTCC. Its protein is CASSLVPTSSGYVQYS.

This clonotype was found a few times. The rearrangement uses TRBV6-5 and TRBJ1-1; D remains unclear. V was cut by 6 bases and J by 9 bases, with 11 bases left in between. The CDR3 totals 11 residues. Germline CDR1 and CDR2: MNHEY and SVGAGI. CDR3 DNA: TGTGCCAGCAGCACCATTGGGAAAGCTTTCTTT. It translates to CASSTIGKAFF.

The chain couples TRBV11-2 to TRBJ2-7; perhaps TRBD1 as D (5 bases). V lost 6 bases and J lost 3, with 15 bases in between. Germline loops: CDR1 SGHAT, CDR2 FQNNGV. The CDR3 spans 14 residues. Here the CDR3 reads CASRLTDTDYEQYF. The CDR3 nucleotides read TGTGCCAGCAGACTGACGGACACAGACTACGAGCAGTACTTC.